The rows below give T cell receptor beta chains drawn from one sample of a study of cytomegalovirus exposure and HLA in healthy donors. Clones were sequenced by immunoSEQ multiplex PCR, and TCRdb holds only the in-frame ones, with some missing. Counted here are around 200,000 clones, roughly 80% occurring once; the ten biggest clones make up about 0.8%. Source material: PBMCs. Receptor source: a woman under 30 in good health and CMV-seronegative. CDR3s include the opening cysteine and the closing phenylalanine or tryptophan. The D gene is left open where the match is weak. The listing skips clone size in some rows; elsewhere it reads once, few, many or a size class.

abundance: .
j_gene: TRBJ2-7
d_gene: TRBD1
v_gene: TRBV25-1
CDR3aa: CASSVADRGLGGDEQYF
CDR3nt: TGTGCCAGCAGTGTGGCGGACAGGGGGCTCGGGGGGGACGAGCAGTACTTC

abundance: .
j_gene: TRBJ2-3
d_gene: .
v_gene: TRBV28
CDR3aa: CASSFLSDTQYF
CDR3nt: TGTGCCAGCAGTTTTCTTTCAGATACGCAGTATTTT

abundance: .
j_gene: TRBJ2-1
d_gene: .
v_gene: TRBV27
CDR3aa: CASSFLLDPNEQFF
CDR3nt: TGTGCCAGCAGTTTTCTACTAGACCCCAATGAGCAGTTCTTC

abundance: .
j_gene: TRBJ1-5
d_gene: .
v_gene: TRBV6-5
CDR3aa: CASSSGGFGPQHF
CDR3nt: TGTGCCAGCAGTTCCGGGGGATTCGGGCCCCAGCATTTT

abundance: .
j_gene: TRBJ2-5
d_gene: .
v_gene: TRBV7-3
CDR3aa: CASSLTPGYQETQYF
CDR3nt: TGTGCCAGCAGCTTAACTCCCGGGTACCAAGAGACCCAGTACTTC

abundance: .
j_gene: TRBJ1-2
d_gene: .
v_gene: TRBV29-1
CDR3aa: CSVSGYGYTF
CDR3nt: TGCAGCGTTAGCGGGTATGGCTACACCTTC

abundance: .
j_gene: TRBJ2-4
d_gene: TRBD2
v_gene: TRBV2
CDR3aa: CASSEGLAGGVSNIQYF
CDR3nt: TGTGCCAGCAGCGAGGGACTAGCGGGAGGAGTGTCGAACATTCAGTACTTC

abundance: .
j_gene: TRBJ2-7
d_gene: TRBD1
v_gene: TRBV5-8
CDR3aa: CASSFGTGYEQYF
CDR3nt: TGTGCCAGCAGCTTCGGGACAGGGTACGAGCAGTACTTC

abundance: once
j_gene: TRBJ2-7
d_gene: .
v_gene: TRBV10-3
CDR3aa: CAISDGGRRYEQYF
CDR3nt: TGTGCCATCAGTGACGGGGGAAGAAGATACGAGCAGTACTTC

abundance: .
j_gene: TRBJ1-2
d_gene: .
v_gene: TRBV28
CDR3aa: CASSSLSGLSVTNYGYTF
CDR3nt: TGTGCCAGCAGTTCCCTTTCAGGGCTTTCGGTGACTAACTATGGCTACACCTTC

abundance: .
j_gene: TRBJ2-5
d_gene: TRBD2
v_gene: TRBV5-4
CDR3aa: CASSSAGGPLPETQYF
CDR3nt: TGTGCCAGCAGCTCGGCGGGGGGGCCTCTACCAGAGACCCAGTACTTC

abundance: .
j_gene: TRBJ2-1
d_gene: .
v_gene: TRBV4-2
CDR3aa: CASSQRVAWRVPYNEQFF
CDR3nt: TGTGCCAGCAGTCAACGGGTGGCGTGGAGGGTCCCCTACAATGAGCAGTTCTTC

abundance: .
j_gene: TRBJ2-2
d_gene: .
v_gene: TRBV19
CDR3aa: CASSQQRVNTGELFF
CDR3nt: TGTGCCAGTAGTCAACAGCGGGTCAACACCGGGGAGCTGTTTTTT

abundance: .
j_gene: TRBJ2-3
d_gene: TRBD2
v_gene: TRBV7-3
CDR3aa: CASSPRTSGTDTQYF
CDR3nt: TGTGCCAGCAGCCCCAGGACTAGCGGAACAGATACGCAGTATTTT

abundance: .
j_gene: TRBJ2-3
d_gene: .
v_gene: TRBV29-1
CDR3aa: CSVVEITDTQYF
CDR3nt: TGCAGCGTTGTTGAGATCACAGATACGCAGTATTTT

abundance: .
j_gene: TRBJ2-7
d_gene: TRBD1
v_gene: TRBV7-9
CDR3aa: CASSLYGQGYEQYF
CDR3nt: TGTGCCAGCAGCCTTTATGGACAGGGCTACGAGCAGTACTTC

abundance: .
j_gene: TRBJ2-7
d_gene: TRBD1
v_gene: TRBV7-2
CDR3aa: CASSLTGTGSSYEQYF
CDR3nt: TGTGCCAGCAGCTTAACCGGGACAGGGAGCTCCTACGAGCAGTACTTC

abundance: .
j_gene: TRBJ1-2
d_gene: .
v_gene: TRBV5-1
CDR3aa: CASSPDRIEFGYTF
CDR3nt: TGCGCCAGCAGCCCAGACAGGATCGAGTTTGGCTACACCTTC

abundance: .
j_gene: TRBJ1-2
d_gene: TRBD1
v_gene: TRBV7-6
CDR3aa: CASSLGVAGGGGYGYTF
CDR3nt: TGTGCCAGCAGCTTAGGGGTGGCAGGGGGCGGAGGCTATGGCTACACCTTC

abundance: .
j_gene: TRBJ2-5
d_gene: TRBD2
v_gene: TRBV27
CDR3aa: CASNLGPGLQQETQYF
CDR3nt: TGTGCCAGCAATTTGGGGCCGGGACTACAACAAGAGACCCAGTACTTC

abundance: .
j_gene: TRBJ1-1
d_gene: TRBD1
v_gene: TRBV5-4
CDR3aa: CASSPRDRVGTMNTEAFF
CDR3nt: TGTGCCAGCAGCCCACGCGACAGGGTGGGCACTATGAACACTGAAGCTTTCTTT

abundance: .
j_gene: TRBJ1-2
d_gene: TRBD1
v_gene: TRBV10-3
CDR3aa: CAISEWTGTGYTF
CDR3nt: TGTGCCATCAGTGAGTGGACAGGGACCGGCTACACCTTC

abundance: .
j_gene: TRBJ1-5
d_gene: .
v_gene: TRBV6-1
CDR3aa: CASSGGSSNQPQHF
CDR3nt: TGTGCCAGCAGCGGGGGATCGAGCAATCAGCCCCAGCATTTT

abundance: once
j_gene: TRBJ2-1
d_gene: .
v_gene: TRBV28
CDR3aa: CASRGREPIGTDEQFF
CDR3nt: TGTGCCTCCCGAGGCCGGGAGCCCATCGGGACCGATGAGCAGTTCTTC

abundance: few
j_gene: TRBJ1-2
d_gene: TRBD1
v_gene: TRBV29-1
CDR3aa: CSVVKGADYGYTF
CDR3nt: TGCAGCGTTGTAAAGGGGGCGGACTATGGCTACACCTTC

abundance: .
j_gene: TRBJ2-6
d_gene: .
v_gene: TRBV2
CDR3aa: CASSGTTRSGANVLTF
CDR3nt: TGTGCCAGCAGTGGGACTACCCGCTCTGGGGCCAACGTCCTGACTTTC

abundance: .
j_gene: TRBJ1-1
d_gene: .
v_gene: TRBV5-8
CDR3aa: CASSLAGTLNTEAFF
CDR3nt: TGTGCCAGCAGCTTGGCCGGGACATTGAACACTGAAGCTTTCTTT

abundance: once
j_gene: TRBJ2-7
d_gene: .
v_gene: TRBV20-1
CDR3aa: CSATPSYEQYF
CDR3nt: TGCAGTGCTACCCCTTCTTACGAGCAGTACTTC